Listed below are T cell receptor beta chains from one sample, sequenced in a study of shared clonotypes between healthy human individuals. Only in-frame clones appear in the TCRdb table, and some are missing; sequencing was by immunoSEQ multiplex PCR. The sample includes 2 million to 2.5 million clones, approximately 93% of them seen just once. The source material was naive CD4+ T cells from PBMCs. These receptors originate from a man aged 18 to 30 in good health. Some clones in this sample may be carry-over from other donors' samples. The CDR3 runs from the conserved cysteine through the conserved F or W. A D gene is named only where the DNA matches it firmly. Rows may omit the clone size; those that give it use once, few, many or a size class.

TRBD2	-	TRBJ2-7	TRBV29-1	TGCAGCGCCCGAGGACGACTAGCGGAGAGCTCCTACGAGCAGTACTTC	CSARGRLAESSYEQYF
TRBD1	-	TRBJ2-7	TRBV7-9	TGTGCCAGCAGCCCGGGACAGGGGGGCTACGAGCAGTACTTC	CASSPGQGGYEQYF
-	-	TRBJ2-1	TRBV6-8	TGTGCCAGCAGTTCCAGGGGAAATGAGCAGTTCTTC	CASSSRGNEQFF
TRBD2	once	TRBJ2-5	TRBV28	TGTGCCGCCCAGGCGGGGACTAGAGGGGAGACCCAGTACTTC	CAAQAGTRGETQYF
-	-	TRBJ1-5	TRBV27	TGTGCCAGCAGTTTATGGGGGCTGGGAAATCAGCCCCAGCATTTT	CASSLWGLGNQPQHF
-	-	TRBJ2-7	TRBV28	TGTGCCAGCAGTTTACTCCCCGCACTCCACGAGCAGTACTTC	CASSLLPALHEQYF
TRBD1	-	TRBJ1-1	TRBV19	TGTGCCAGTAGTATAGGGGACAGGGGCTGGAACACTGAAGCTTTCTTT	CASSIGDRGWNTEAFF
-	-	TRBJ2-1	TRBV5-4	TGTGCCAGCAGCTTGAACATCTACAATGAGCAGTTCTTC	CASSLNIYNEQFF
-	-	TRBJ1-1	TRBV20-1	TGCAGTGCCCCGGACCCGTTAGTGGCTTTCTTT	CSAPDPLVAFF
-	once	TRBJ2-2	TRBV5-6	TGTGCCAGCAGCTTCGATGTCCGGGCAGGGGATACCGGGGAGCTGTTTTTT	CASSFDVRAGDTGELFF
TRBD2	-	TRBJ2-1	TRBV6-4	TGTGCCAGCAGTTTACTAGCGGGATTAAACAATGAGCAGTTCTTC	CASSLLAGLNNEQFF
TRBD2	-	TRBJ2-1	TRBV11-3	TGTGCCAGCAGCTTAGGGACTAGCGGGAGAAATGAGCAGTTCTTC	CASSLGTSGRNEQFF
-	-	TRBJ1-4	TRBV19	TGTGCCAGTAGTATCGCCGGGACTGCTGATGAAAAACTGTTTTTT	CASSIAGTADEKLFF
-	-	TRBJ1-3	TRBV7-8	TGTGCCAGCAGCTTAGTTGGGGGCTCCTCTGGAAACACCATATATTTT	CASSLVGGSSGNTIYF
-	-	TRBJ1-1	TRBV6-1	TGTGCCAGCAGTGGCGGATACACTGAAGCTTTCTTT	CASSGGYTEAFF
-	-	TRBJ2-1	TRBV13	TGTGCCACCAGCGGCGGGAACAATGAGCAGTTCTTC	CATSGGNNEQFF
-	-	TRBJ2-3	TRBV7-3	TGTGCCAGCAGCGTAGCGGATGGGGCAGATACGCAGTATTTT	CASSVADGADTQYF
TRBD2	-	TRBJ2-3	TRBV19	TGTGCCAGTAGTATGGGACTAGCGGGCATAGGGGCAGATACGCAGTATTTT	CASSMGLAGIGADTQYF
-	few	TRBJ1-1	TRBV30	TGTGCCTGGAGACCACAGGTGAACACTGAAGCTTTCTTT	CAWRPQVNTEAFF
-	once	TRBJ2-2	TRBV15	TGTGCCACCAGCCGGTCGCGGGTAAACACCGGGGAGCTGTTTTTT	CATSRSRVNTGELFF
-	-	TRBJ2-7	TRBV5-1	TGCGCCAGCAGCAATGGACCCAGCGGGGAGCAGTACTTC	CASSNGPSGEQYF